The clone carrying this T cell receptor beta chain has only a few counts. This entry belongs to a study of T-cell reconstitution after alpha-beta-depleted transplantation in children. CDR1 SGHVS and CDR2 FNYEAQ come from the germline V gene. The CDR3 has 15 residues. J was trimmed by 7 bases and V by 3 bases; bases with no gene match: 4. Library preparation (for TCRbeta) was performed with unique molecular identifiers. TCRdb used MiXCR to reprocess the PCR reads, holding one entry per CDR3 protein. Of some 840,000 distinct CDR3 sequences detected, about 15% appear once; the ten largest clones hold around 4.5%.

This TCR derives from a male patient aged 5 to 17 who had a stem cell transplant for acute lymphoblastic leukemia, so the T cells may come from the graft donor. The chain couples TRBV7-6 to TRBJ1-6, with 9 nucleotides matching TRBD1. Source: PBMCs, mostly from graft donor cells, taken 360 days after TCRalphabeta/CD19-depleted stem cell transplant. CDR3 coding DNA: TGTGCCAGCAGCTTTGGACAGGGGACAAATTCACCCCTCCACTTT. Its translation is CASSFGQGTNSPLHF.